This T cell receptor (beta chain) is from a study of a mutant IDH1 vaccine in newly diagnosed glioma. In the study overall: Treated patients, averaging around 40 years, were around 60% male and around 38% female. Radiotherapy, temozolomide, or both had been given previously, and both were given to most.

V was cut by 0 bases and J by 2 bases, with 16 bases left in between. The CDR3 runs 17 residues. Per the germline V gene, CDR1 is LGHNA and CDR2 is YSLEER. This clone was picked up a small number of times. Its antigen is currently unknown. The time point here: week 5, during vaccination. One vaccine dose held 300 ug of mutant IDH1 20-mer peptide and came with topical imiquimod. Sequencing was performed with immunoSEQ multiplex PCR; in TCRdb, only in-frame clones are kept and a portion is missing. The table includes some 25,000 clones, 75% to 80% detected once. Study conclusions and caveats: Variations in leading peripheral T cell clonotypes appeared to have no connection with pseudoprogression.

V gene TRBV4-3 combines with J gene TRBJ1-2, with D unresolved. Sequenced material: PBMCs, taken from a glioma patient whose treatment included an IDH1 peptide vaccine. The receptor comes from a middle-aged man with glioma. The chain's CDR3 is CASSQDGGQRTNYGYTF. CDR3 nucleotides: TGCGCCAGCAGCCAAGATGGCGGGCAGAGGACCAACTATGGCTACACCTTC.